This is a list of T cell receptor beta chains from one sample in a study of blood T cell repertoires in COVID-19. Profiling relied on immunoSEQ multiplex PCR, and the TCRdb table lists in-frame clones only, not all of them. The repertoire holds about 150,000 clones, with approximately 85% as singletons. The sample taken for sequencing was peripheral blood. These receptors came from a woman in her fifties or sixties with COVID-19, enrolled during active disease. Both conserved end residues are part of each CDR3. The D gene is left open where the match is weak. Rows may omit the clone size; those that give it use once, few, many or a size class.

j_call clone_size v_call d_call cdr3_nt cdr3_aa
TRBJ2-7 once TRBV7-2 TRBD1 TGTGCCAGCAGAACTCAGGGGGCGCCGGGCGAGCAGTACTTC CASRTQGAPGEQYF
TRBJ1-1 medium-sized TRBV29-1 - TGCAGCGTTCTGCAGGGGTTGAACACTGAAGCTTTCTTT CSVLQGLNTEAFF
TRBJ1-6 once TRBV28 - TGTGCAATGGCGATCCCGGGATCACCCCTCCACTTT CAMAIPGSPLHF
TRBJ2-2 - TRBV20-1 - TGCAGTGGGTCAGGGATTGGGGAGCTGTTTTTT CSGSGIGELFF
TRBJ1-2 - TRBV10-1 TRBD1 TGCGCCAGCCAGGGGGAACTATCCCGGGTCTATGGCTACACCTTC CASQGELSRVYGYTF
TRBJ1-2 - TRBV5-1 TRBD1 TGCGCCAGCAGCTTGGGACAGGGGATCTATGGCTACACCTTC CASSLGQGIYGYTF
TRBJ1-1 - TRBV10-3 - TGTGCCACGTCACAGGGTACTGAAGCTTTCTTT CATSQGTEAFF
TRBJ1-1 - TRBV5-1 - TGCGCCAGCAGCTCCCTACGCCAGGGATACACTGAAGCTTTCTTT CASSSLRQGYTEAFF
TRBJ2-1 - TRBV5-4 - TGTGCCAGCAGCCTCGGACCATCTGGAGGCTCCTACAATGAGCAGTTCTTC CASSLGPSGGSYNEQFF
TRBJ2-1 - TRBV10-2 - TGCGCCAGCAGTGACCCATACAATGAGCAGTTCTTC CASSDPYNEQFF
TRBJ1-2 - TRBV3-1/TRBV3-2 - TGTGCCAGCAGCCTAGGCCAGGGGACCAACTATGGCTACACCTTC CASSLGQGTNYGYTF
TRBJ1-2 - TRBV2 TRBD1 TGTGCCAGCAGGGGGGTGGACAGGGGCGCCTATGGCTACACCTTC CASRGVDRGAYGYTF
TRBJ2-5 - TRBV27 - TGTGCCATCCGTGGGGGGGAGACCCAGTACTTC CAIRGGETQYF
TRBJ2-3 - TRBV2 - TGTGCCAGCAGGGTACTAGCTAGATATGGCACAGATACGCAGTATTTT CASRVLARYGTDTQYF
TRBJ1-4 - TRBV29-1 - TGCAGCGTAAGGTCCACGGGTAATGAAAAACTGTTTTTT CSVRSTGNEKLFF
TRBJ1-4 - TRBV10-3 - TGTGCCACCTCGCCCGCCGCCGGGATGATAGAAAAACTGTTTTTT CATSPAAGMIEKLFF
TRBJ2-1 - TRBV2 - TGTGCCAGCAGCCGCACAGAAGGGCGGGGTGAGCAGTTCTTC CASSRTEGRGEQFF
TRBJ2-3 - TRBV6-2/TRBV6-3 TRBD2 TGTGCCAGCAGCCACGGACTAGCGGGGGAACTCACAGATACGCAGTATTTT CASSHGLAGELTDTQYF
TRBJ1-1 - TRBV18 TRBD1 TGTGCCAGCTCACCAGGGACAGATGACACTGAAGCTTTCTTT CASSPGTDDTEAFF
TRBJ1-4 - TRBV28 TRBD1 TGTGCCAGCACAGAGCATGGGACAGACTATGAAAAACTGTTTTTT CASTEHGTDYEKLFF
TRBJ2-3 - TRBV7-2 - TGTGCCAGCAGCTCCTCGGGTAGAAATACGCAGTATTTT CASSSSGRNTQYF
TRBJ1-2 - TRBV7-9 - TGTGCCAGCAGGCCTGGAGAGGGCTACACCTTC CASRPGEGYTF
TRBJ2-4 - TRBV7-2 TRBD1 TGTGCCAGCAGCTTCTCCGTCGGACAGGGGAAAGAAAACATTCAGTACTTC CASSFSVGQGKENIQYF
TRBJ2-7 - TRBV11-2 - TGTGCCAGCAGGATACAGGGCCCGGCCTACGAGCAGTACTTC CASRIQGPAYEQYF
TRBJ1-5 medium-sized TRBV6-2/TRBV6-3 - TGTGCCAGCAGTTACAGGCTGGACACTGGGTATGTTAGCAATCAGCCCCAGCATTTT CASSYRLDTGYVSNQPQHF
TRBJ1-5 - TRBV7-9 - TGTGCCAGCAGCGCCCTGCGTCAGCCCCAGCATTTT CASSALRQPQHF
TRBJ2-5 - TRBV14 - TGTGCCAGCAGCTGGACAGCCCAAGAGACCCAGTACTTC CASSWTAQETQYF
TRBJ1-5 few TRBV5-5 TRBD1 TGTGCCAGCAGCCCCCGGACAGGGACTCAGCCCCAGCATTTT CASSPRTGTQPQHF
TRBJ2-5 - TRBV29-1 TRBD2 TGCAGCGTCGGAACTAGCGGGGTGACCCGCCGCCAAGAGACCCAGTACTTC CSVGTSGVTRRQETQYF
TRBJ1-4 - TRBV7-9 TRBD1 TGTGCCAGCAGCCCGGGACAGGGTAATGAAAAACTGTTTTTT CASSPGQGNEKLFF
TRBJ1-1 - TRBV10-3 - TGTGCCATCAGTGTCAACCACGAGGAGGCTTTCTTT CAISVNHEEAFF
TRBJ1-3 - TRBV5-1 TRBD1 TGCGCCAGCAGCTCTTGGACAGGGGCCGACTCTGGAAACACCATATATTTT CASSSWTGADSGNTIYF
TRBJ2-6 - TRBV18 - TGTGCCAGCTTAGCAGAGTCGGCTGGGGCCAACGTCCTGACTTTC CASLAESAGANVLTF
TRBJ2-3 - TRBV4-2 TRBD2 TGTGCCAGCAGCCAAGGGGCCAGCGGGGGCGCAGATACGCAGTATTTT CASSQGASGGADTQYF
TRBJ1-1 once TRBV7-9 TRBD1 TGTGCCAGCAGCCCTCCCCCCGGGACAGAGGGCACTGAAGCTTTCTTT CASSPPPGTEGTEAFF
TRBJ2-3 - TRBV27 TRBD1 TGTGCCAGCAGTTTAGACAGGGGGCTAGGAGATACGCAGTATTTT CASSLDRGLGDTQYF
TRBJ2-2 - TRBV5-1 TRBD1 TGCGCCAGCAGCTTCCCCAGGGGGCAGTATCTTCCCGGGGAGCTGTTTTTT CASSFPRGQYLPGELFF
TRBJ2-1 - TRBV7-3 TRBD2 TGTGCCAGCAGCCCCTCAAACCCGGGACTAGGGTTCTTC CASSPSNPGLGFF
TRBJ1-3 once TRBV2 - TGTGCCAGCAGTGAAGCAAAGGGGTCTGGAAACACCATATATTTT CASSEAKGSGNTIYF
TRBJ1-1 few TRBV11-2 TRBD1 TGTGCCAGCAGCTTAGAGGGGATGGGACAGGCCGGAGCTTTCTTT CASSLEGMGQAGAFF
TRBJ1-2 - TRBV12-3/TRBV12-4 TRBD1 TGTGCCAGCAGTTTCGGGACAGACTATGGCTACACCTTC CASSFGTDYGYTF
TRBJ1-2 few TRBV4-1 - TGCGCCAGCAGCCAAGAAGGTCTGGGGGGGAACTATGGCTACACCTTC CASSQEGLGGNYGYTF
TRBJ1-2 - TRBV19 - TGTGCCAGTAGTATTATTGGCAGGGAGGGGTATAACTATGGCTACACCTTC CASSIIGREGYNYGYTF